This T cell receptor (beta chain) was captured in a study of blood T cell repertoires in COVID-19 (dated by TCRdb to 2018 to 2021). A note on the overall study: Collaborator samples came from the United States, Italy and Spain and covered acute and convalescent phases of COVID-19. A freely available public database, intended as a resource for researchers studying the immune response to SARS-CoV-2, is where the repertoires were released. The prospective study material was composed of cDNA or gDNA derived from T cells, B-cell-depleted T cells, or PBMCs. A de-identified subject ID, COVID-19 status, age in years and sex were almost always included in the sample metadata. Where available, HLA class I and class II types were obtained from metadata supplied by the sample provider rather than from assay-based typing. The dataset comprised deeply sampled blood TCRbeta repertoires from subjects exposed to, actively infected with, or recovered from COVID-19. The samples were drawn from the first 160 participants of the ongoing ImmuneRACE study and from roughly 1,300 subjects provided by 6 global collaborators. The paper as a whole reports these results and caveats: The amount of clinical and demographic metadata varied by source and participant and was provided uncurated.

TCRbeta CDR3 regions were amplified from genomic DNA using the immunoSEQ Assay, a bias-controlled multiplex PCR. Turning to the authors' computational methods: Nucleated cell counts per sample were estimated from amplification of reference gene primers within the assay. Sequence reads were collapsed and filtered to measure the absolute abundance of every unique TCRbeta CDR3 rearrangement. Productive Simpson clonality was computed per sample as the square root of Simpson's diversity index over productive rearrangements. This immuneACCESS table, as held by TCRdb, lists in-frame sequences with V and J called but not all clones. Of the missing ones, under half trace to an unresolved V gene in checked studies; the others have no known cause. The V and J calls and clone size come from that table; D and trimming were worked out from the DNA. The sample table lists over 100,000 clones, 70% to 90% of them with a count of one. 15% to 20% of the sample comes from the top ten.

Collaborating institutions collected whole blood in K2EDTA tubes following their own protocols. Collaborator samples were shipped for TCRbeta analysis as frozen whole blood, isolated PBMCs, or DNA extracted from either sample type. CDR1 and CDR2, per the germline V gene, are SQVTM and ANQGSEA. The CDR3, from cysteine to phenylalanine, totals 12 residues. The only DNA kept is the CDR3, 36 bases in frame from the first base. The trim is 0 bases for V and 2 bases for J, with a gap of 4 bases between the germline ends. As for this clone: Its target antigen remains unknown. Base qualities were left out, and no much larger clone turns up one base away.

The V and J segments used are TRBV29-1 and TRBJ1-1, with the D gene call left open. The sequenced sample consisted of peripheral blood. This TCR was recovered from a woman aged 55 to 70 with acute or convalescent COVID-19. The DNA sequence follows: TGCAGCGTTGAAGATCTAAACACTGAAGCTTTCTTT. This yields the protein CSVEDLNTEAFF.